Listed here is a single T cell receptor beta chain. These data originate in a study of T cell changes during pregnancy in multiple sclerosis. CDR3 length: 15 residues. Trimming removed 0 bases at V and 5 bases at J, with 14 bases between. CDR1 and CDR2 from the germline V gene are SGHRS and YFSETQ. Profiled with immunoSEQ multiplex PCR; TCRdb holds only in-frame clones, not every one. The profile shows approximately 47,000 clones, 94% of them singletons. The V call is TRBV5-1, the J call TRBJ1-1; D possibly corresponds to TRBD1 (5 bases). This receptor was taken from a female donor with multiple sclerosis, enrolled in a pregnancy study. This material consisted of CD4+ T cells from peripheral blood mononuclear cells, taken in the first trimester of pregnancy. The CDR3 sequence: CASSLGLRGETEAFF. The CDR3 DNA reads TGCGCCAGCAGCTTGGGGCTGCGGGGGGAGACTGAAGCTTTCTTT.